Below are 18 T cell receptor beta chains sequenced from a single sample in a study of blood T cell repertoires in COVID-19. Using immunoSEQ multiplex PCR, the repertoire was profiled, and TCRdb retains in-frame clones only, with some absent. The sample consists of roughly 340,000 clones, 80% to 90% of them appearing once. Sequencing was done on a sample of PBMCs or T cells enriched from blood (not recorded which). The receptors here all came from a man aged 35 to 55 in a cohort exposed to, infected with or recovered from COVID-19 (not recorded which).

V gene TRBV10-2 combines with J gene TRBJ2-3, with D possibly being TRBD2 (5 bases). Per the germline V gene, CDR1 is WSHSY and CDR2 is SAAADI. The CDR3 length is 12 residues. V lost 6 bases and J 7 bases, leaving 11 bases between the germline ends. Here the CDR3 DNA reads TGCGCCAGCAGGGACTTGGGTAATACGCAGTATTTT. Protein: CASRDLGNTQYF.

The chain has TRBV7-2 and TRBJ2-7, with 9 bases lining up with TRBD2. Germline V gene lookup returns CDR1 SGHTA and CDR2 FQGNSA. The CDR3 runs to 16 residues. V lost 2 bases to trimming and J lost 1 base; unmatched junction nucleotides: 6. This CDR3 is CASSLISSGGSYEQYF. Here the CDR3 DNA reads TGTGCCAGCAGCTTAATATCGAGCGGGGGGTCCTACGAGCAGTACTTC. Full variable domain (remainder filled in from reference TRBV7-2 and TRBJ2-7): GAGVSQSPSNKVTEKGKDVELRCDPISGHTALYWYRQSLGQGLEFLIYFQGNSAPDKSGLPSDRFSAERTGGSVSTLTIQRTQQEDSAVYLCASSLISSGGSYEQYFGPGTRLTVT.

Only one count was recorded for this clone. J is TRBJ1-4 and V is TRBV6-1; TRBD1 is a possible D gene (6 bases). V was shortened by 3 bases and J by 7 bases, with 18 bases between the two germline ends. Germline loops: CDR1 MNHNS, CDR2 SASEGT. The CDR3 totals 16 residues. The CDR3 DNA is TGTGCCAGCAGTGACAGGGTAGGGGGACGGGGTGAAAAACTGTTTTTT. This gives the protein CASSDRVGGRGEKLFF.

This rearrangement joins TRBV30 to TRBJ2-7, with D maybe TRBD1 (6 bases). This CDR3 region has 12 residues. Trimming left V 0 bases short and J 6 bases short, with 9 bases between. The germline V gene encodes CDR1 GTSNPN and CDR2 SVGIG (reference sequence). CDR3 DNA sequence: TGTGCCTGGAGTGTACAAGGGGGCGAGCAGTACTTC. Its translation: CAWSVQGGEQYF.

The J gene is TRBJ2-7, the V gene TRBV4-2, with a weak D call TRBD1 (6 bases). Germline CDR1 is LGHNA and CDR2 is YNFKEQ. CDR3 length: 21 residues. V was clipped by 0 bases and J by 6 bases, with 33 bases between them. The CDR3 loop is CASSQEERIIRGQTSRGEQYF. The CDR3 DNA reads TGTGCCAGCAGCCAAGAAGAACGCATCATTAGGGGACAAACTTCTCGGGGCGAGCAGTACTTC.

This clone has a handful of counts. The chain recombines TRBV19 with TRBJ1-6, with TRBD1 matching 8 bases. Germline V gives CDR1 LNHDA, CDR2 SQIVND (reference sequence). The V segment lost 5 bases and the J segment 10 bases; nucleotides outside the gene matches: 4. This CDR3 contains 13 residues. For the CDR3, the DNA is TGTGCCAGTAGTCAGGGGGCTTTGTCACCCCTCCACTTT. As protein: CASSQGALSPLHF.

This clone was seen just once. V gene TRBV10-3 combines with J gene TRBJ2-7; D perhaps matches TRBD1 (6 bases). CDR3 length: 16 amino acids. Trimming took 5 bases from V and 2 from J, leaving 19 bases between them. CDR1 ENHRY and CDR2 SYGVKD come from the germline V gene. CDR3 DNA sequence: TGTGCCATCAGTAAAAACGGGGTGGACAGAACCTACGAGCAGTACTTC. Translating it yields CAISKNGVDRTYEQYF.

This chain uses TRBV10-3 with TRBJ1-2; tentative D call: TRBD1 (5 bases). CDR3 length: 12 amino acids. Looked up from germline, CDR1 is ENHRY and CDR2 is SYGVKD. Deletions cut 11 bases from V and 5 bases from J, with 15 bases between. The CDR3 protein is CAHSEGLYGYTF. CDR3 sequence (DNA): TGTGCCCATAGCGAGGGACTATATGGCTACACCTTC.

The CDR3 nucleotides read TGCGCCAGCAGCCCAGGGACAGTCCAAGAAGCTTTCTTT. Translating it yields CASSPGTVQEAFF. The chain couples TRBV5-1 to TRBJ1-1, with TRBD1 matching 7 bases. CDR1 is SGHRS, CDR2 YFSETQ, per germline. The CDR3 is made up of 13 amino acids. Germline trimming cut 4 bases from V and 8 bases from J; bases unmatched to any gene: 8.

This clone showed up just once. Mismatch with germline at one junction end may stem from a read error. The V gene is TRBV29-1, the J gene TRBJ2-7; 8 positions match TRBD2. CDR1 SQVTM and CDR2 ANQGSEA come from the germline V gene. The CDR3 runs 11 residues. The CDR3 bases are TGCAGCGTCGTGAGTCGGGAGGGTACTCACTTC. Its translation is CSVVSREGTHF.

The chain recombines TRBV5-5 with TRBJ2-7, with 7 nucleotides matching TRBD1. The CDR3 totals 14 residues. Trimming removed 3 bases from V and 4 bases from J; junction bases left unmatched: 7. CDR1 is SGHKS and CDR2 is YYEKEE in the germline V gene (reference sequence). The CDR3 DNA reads TGTGCCAGCAGCTCCAGACAGGGTAGTTACGAGCAGTACTTC. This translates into CASSSRQGSYEQYF.

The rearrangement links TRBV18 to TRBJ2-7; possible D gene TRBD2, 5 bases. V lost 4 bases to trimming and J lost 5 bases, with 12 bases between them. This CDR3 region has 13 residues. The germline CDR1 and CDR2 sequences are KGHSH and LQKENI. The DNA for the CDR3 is TGTGCCAGCTCACTCACGGACGGGGACGAGCAGTACTTC. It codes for CASSLTDGDEQYF.

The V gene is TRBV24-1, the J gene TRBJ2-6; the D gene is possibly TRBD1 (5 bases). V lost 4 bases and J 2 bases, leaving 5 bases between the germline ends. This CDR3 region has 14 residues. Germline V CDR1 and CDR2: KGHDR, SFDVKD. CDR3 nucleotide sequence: TGTGCCACCAGTGAAGGGGCTGGGGCCAACGTCCTGACTTTC. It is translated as CATSEGAGANVLTF.

The CDR3 nucleotides are TGTGCCAGTTTAAACGGGGAGGCATTCACAGATACGCAGTATTTT. It yields the protein CASLNGEAFTDTQYF. The chain combines TRBV6-5 with TRBJ2-3; possibly TRBD2 for D (6 bases). Deletions cut 9 bases from V and 2 bases from J, with 18 bases between. Germline V lookup: CDR1 MNHEY, CDR2 SVGAGI. The CDR3 runs to 15 residues.

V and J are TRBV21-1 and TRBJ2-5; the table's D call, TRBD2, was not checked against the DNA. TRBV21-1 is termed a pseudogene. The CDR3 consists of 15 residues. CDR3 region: CASSQGRGTQETQYF. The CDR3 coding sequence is TGTGCCAGCAGCCAAGGGCGGGGGACCCAAGAGACCCAGTACTTC.

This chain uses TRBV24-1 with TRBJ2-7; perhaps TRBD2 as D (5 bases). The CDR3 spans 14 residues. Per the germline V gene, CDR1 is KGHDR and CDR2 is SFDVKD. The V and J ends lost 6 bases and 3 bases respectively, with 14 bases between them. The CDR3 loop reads CATSCPGSFYEQYF. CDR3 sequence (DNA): TGTGCCACCAGTTGCCCGGGAAGCTTCTACGAGCAGTACTTC.

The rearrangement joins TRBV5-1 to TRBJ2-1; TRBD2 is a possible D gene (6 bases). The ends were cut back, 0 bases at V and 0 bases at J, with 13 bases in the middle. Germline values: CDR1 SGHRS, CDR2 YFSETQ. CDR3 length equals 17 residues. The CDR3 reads CASSLGGTSSSYNEQFF. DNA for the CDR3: TGCGCCAGCAGCTTGGGGGGGACTTCGAGCTCCTACAATGAGCAGTTCTTC.

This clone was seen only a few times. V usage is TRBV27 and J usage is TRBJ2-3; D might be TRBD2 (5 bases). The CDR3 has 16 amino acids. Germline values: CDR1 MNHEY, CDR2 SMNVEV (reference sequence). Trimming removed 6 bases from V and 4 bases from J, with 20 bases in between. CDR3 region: CASRFSGYFLADTQYF. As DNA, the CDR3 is TGTGCCAGCAGATTTTCGGGATATTTTTTGGCAGATACGCAGTATTTT.